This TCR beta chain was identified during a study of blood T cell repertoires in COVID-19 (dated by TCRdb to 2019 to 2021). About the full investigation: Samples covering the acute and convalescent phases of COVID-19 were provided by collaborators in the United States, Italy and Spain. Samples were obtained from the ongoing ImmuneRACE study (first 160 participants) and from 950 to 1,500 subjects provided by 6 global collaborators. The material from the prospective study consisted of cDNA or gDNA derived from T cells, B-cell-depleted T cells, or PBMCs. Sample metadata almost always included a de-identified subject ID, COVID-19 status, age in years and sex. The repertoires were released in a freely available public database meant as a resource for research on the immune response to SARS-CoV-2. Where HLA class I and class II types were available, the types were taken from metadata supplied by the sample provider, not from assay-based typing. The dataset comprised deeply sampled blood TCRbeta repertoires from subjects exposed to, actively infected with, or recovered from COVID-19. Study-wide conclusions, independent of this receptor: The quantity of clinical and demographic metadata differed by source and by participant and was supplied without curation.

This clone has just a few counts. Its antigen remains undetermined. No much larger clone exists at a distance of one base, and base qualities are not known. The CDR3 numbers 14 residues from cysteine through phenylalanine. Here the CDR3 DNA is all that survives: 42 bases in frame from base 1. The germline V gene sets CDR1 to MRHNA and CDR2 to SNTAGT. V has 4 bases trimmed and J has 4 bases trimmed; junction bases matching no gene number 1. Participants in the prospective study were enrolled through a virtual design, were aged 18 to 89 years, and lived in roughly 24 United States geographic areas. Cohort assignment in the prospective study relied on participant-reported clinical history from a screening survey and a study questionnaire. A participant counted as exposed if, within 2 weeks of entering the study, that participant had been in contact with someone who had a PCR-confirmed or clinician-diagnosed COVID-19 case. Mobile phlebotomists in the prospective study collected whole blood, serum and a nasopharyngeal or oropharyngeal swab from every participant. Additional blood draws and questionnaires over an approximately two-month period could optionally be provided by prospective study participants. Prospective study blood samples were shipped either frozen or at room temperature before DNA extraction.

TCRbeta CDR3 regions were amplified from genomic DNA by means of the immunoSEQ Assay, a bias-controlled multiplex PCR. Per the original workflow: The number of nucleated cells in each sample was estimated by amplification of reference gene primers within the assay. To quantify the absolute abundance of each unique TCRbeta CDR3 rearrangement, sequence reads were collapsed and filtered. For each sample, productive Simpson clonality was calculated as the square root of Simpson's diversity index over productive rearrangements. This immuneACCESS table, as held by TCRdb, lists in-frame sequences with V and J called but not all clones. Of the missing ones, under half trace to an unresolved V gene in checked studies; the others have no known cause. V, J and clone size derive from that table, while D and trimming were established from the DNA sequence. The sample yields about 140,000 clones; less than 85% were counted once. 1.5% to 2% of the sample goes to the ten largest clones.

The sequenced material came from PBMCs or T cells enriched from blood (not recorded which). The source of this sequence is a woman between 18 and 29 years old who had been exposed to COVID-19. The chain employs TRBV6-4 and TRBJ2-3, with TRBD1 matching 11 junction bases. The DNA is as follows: TGTGCCAGCAGTGGGACAGGGGGCCCAGATACGCAGTATTTT. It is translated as CASSGTGGPDTQYF.